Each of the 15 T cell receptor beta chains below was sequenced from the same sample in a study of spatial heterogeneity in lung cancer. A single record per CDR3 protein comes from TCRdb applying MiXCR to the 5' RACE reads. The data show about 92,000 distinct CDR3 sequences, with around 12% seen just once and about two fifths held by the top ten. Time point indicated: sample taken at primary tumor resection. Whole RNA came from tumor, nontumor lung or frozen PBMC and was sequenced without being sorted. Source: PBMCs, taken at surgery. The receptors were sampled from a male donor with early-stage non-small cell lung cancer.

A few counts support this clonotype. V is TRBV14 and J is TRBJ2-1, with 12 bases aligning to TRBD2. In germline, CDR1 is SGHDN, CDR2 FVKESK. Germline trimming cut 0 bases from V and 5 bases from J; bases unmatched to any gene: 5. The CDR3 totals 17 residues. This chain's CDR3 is CASSQERGLAGHNEQFF. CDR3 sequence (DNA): TGTGCCAGCAGCCAAGAAAGGGGACTAGCGGGCCACAATGAGCAGTTCTTC. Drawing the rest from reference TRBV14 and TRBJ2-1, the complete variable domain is EAGVTQFPSHSVIEKGQTVTLRCDPISGHDNLYWYRRVMGKEIKFLLHFVKESKQDESGMPNNRFLAERTGGTYSTLKVQPAELEDSGVYFCASSQERGLAGHNEQFFGPGTRLTVL.

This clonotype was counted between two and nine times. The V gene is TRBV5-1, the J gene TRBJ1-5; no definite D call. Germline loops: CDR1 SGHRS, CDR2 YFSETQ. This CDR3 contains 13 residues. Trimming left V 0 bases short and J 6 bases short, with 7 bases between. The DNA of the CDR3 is TGCGCCAGCAGCTTGGACGGTAGTCAGCCCCAGCATTTT. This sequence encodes CASSLDGSQPQHF.

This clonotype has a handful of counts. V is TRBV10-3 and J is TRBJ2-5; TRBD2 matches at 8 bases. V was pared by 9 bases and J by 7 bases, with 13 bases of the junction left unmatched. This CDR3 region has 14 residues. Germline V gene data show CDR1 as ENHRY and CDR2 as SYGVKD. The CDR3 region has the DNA TGTGCCATGTCAAAAGAAAGCGGGAGTGGGACCCAGTACTTC. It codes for CAMSKESGSGTQYF.

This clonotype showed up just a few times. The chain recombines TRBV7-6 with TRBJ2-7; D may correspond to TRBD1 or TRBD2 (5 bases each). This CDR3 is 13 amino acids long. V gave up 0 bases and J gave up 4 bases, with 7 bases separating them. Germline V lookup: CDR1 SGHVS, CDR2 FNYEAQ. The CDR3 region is CASSLAGEYEQYF. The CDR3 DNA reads TGTGCCAGCAGCTTAGCGGGGGAGTACGAGCAGTACTTC.

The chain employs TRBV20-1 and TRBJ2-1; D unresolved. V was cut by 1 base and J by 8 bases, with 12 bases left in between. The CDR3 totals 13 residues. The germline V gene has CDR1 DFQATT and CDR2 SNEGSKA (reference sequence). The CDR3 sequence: CSARAGPEDEQFF. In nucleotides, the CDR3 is TGCAGTGCTAGAGCTGGCCCCGAGGATGAGCAGTTCTTC.

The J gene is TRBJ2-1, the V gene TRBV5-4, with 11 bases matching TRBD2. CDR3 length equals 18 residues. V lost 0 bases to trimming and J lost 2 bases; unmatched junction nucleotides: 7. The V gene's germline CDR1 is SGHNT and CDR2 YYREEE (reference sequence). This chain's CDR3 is CASSLGLLAGDTYNEQFF. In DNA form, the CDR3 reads TGTGCCAGCAGCTTGGGTCTACTAGCGGGGGACACCTACAATGAGCAGTTCTTC.

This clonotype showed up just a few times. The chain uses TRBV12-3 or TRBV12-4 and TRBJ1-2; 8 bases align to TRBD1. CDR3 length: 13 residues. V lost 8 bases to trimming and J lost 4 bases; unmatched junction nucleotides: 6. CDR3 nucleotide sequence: TGTGCCAGCGTATCGGACAGGGCCTATGGCTACACCTTC. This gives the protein CASVSDRAYGYTF.

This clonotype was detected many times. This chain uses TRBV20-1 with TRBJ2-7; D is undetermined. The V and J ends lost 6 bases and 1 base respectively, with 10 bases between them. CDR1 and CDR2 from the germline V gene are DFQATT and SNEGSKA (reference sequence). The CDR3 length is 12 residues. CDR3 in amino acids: CSASLRSYEQYF. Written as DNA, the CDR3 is TGCAGTGCCAGCCTTCGATCCTACGAGCAGTACTTC.

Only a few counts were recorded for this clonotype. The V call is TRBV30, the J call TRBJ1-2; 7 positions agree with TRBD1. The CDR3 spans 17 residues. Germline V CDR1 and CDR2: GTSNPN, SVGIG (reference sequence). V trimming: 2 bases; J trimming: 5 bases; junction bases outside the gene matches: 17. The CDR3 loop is CAWSPRETGRFWYGYTF. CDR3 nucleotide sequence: TGTGCCTGGAGTCCACGAGAGACAGGGAGATTTTGGTATGGCTACACCTTC.

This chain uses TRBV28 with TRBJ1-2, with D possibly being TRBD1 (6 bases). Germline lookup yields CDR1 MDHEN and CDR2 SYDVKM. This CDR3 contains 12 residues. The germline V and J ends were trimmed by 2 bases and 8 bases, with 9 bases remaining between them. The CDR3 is CASSLTGRGYTF. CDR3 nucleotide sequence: TGTGCCAGCAGTTTAACAGGGCGAGGCTACACCTTC.

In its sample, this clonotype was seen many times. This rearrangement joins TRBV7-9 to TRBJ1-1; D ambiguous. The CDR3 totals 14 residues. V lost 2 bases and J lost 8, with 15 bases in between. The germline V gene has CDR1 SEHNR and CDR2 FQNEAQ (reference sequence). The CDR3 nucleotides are TGTGCCAGCAGCTTATTTACGTCCGAAGCAGAAGCTTTCTTT. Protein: CASSLFTSEAEAFF.

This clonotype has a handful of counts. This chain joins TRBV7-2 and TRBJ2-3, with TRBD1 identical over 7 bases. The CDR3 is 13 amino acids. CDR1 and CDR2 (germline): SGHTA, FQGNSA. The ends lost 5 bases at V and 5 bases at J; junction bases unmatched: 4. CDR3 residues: CASSKNRGDTQYF. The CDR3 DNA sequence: TGTGCCAGCAGCAAGAACAGGGGAGATACGCAGTATTTT.

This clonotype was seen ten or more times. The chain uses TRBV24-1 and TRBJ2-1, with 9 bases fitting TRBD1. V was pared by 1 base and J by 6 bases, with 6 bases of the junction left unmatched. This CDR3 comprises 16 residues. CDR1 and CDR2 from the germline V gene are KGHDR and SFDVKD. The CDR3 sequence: CATSDLGQGTPNEQFF. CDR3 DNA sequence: TGTGCCACCAGTGATTTAGGACAGGGGACACCCAATGAGCAGTTCTTC.

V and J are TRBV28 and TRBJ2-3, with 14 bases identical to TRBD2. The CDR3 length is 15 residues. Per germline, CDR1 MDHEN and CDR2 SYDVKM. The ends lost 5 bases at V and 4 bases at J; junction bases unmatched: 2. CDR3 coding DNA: TGTGCCAGCAGTCCGACTAGCGGGGGGGCAGATACGCAGTATTTT. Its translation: CASSPTSGGADTQYF.

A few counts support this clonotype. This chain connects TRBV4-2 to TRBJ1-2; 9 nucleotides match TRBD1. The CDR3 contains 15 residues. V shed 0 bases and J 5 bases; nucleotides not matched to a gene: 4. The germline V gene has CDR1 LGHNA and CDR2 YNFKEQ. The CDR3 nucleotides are TGTGCCAGCAGCCAAGAGGGACAGGGAAGGTATGGCTACACCTTC. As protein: CASSQEGQGRYGYTF.